The next 30 T cell receptor beta chains were all read from a single sample in a study of T cells in Graves' hyperthyroidism and ophthalmopathy. Amplification of TCR beta CDR3 regions was performed using RNA transcripts as template. Carried out on the TCR CDR3, a first-round RT-PCR used the HTBI primer set. TCRdb reprocessed the multiplex PCR reads via MiXCR and lists one record per CDR3 protein. The sample consists of about 570,000 distinct CDR3 sequences, 46% of them appearing once. The sequenced material came from peripheral blood or thyroid tissue (not recorded which). Receptor source: an adult woman with Graves' disease, either hyperthyroidism or ophthalmopathy (not recorded which).

As concerns this clonotype: Relative to the germline gene, one junction end is altered; a read error may explain this. V gene TRBV5-5 combines with J gene TRBJ2-6; no clear D. Germline V lookup: CDR1 SGHKS, CDR2 YYEKEE (reference sequence). CDR3 length: 13 residues. The DNA of the CDR3 is TGCGCCAGCAGCTTGCGTGGAGCCAACGTCCTGACTTTC. This gives the protein CASSLRGANVLTF.

A word on this clonotype: A much larger clone lies a single base off, so this may be a read error. The chain joins TRBV6-5 to TRBJ1-5; 7 nucleotides line up with TRBD1. The J segment lost 5 bases and the V segment lost 6 bases, leaving 7 bases of the junction unmatched. There are 14 residues in the CDR3. Germline assignment: CDR1 MNHEY and CDR2 SVGAGI. The CDR3 bases are TGTGCCAGCAGGCGATACAGGGGATATCAGCCCCAGCATTTT. It is translated as CASRRYRGYQPQHF.

Many counts were recorded for this clonotype. The J gene is TRBJ2-2, the V gene TRBV7-3; D is ambiguous. CDR3 length: 13 residues. Germline CDR1 is SGHTA and CDR2 is FQGTGA. V gave up 5 bases and J gave up 6 bases, with 10 bases separating them. The CDR3 is CASSRYGPGELFF. In DNA form, the CDR3 reads TGTGCCAGCAGCCGTTACGGCCCCGGGGAGCTGTTTTTT.

The chain couples TRBV15 to TRBJ1-2, with 9 bases aligning to TRBD1. CDR3 length equals 14 residues. Germline CDR1 is LNHNV and CDR2 is YYDKDF (reference sequence). With 5 bases clipped from V and 7 bases from J, the junction kept 8 bases outside the gene matches. For the CDR3, the DNA is TGTGCCACCAGCGGCGGGACAGGGCTTCTTGGCTACACCTTC. Its translation is CATSGGTGLLGYTF.

This clonotype occurred many times. The rearrangement links TRBV4-1 to TRBJ1-4; TRBD1 aligns across 8 bases. Germline V gene sequence: CDR1 MGHRA, CDR2 YSYEKL. V lost 5 bases to trimming and J lost 4 bases; unmatched junction nucleotides: 9. The CDR3 is 16 residues long. CDR3 amino acids: CASSKRTGTVNEKLFF. Written as DNA, the CDR3 is TGCGCCAGCAGCAAGCGGACAGGGACGGTTAATGAAAAACTGTTTTTT.

Of note for this clonotype: Just one base apart from a much larger clone, this may be a read error. The rearrangement uses TRBV20-1 and TRBJ1-5; D unresolved. Germline CDR1 and CDR2: DFQATT and SNEGSKA (reference sequence). CDR3 length: 14 amino acids. The CDR3 is CSARDFGYDHPQHF. DNA of the CDR3: TGCAGTGCTAGAGATTTCGGGTACGATCATCCCCAGCATTTT.

V is TRBV6-5 and J is TRBJ1-6, with a possible D match to TRBD1 (6 bases). There are 13 residues in the CDR3. V was pared by 8 bases and J by 7 bases, with 12 bases between. The germline CDR1 and CDR2 sequences are MNHEY and SVGAGI. The chain's CDR3 is CASSDSRNSPLHF. The DNA of the CDR3 is TGTGCCAGCTCGGACAGTCGAAATTCACCCCTCCACTTT.

In the case of this clonotype: Mismatch with germline at one junction end may stem from a read error. The genes are TRBV5-1 and TRBJ1-1, with 9 bases fitting TRBD1. Germline V gene data show CDR1 as SGHRS and CDR2 as YFSETQ. The CDR3 extends over 15 amino acids. The DNA for the CDR3 is TGTGCCAGCAGCTACGGGACAGGGTTGGCCACTGAAGCTTTCTTT. Amino acids: CASSYGTGLATEAFF.

The table lists this clonotype with many counts. The J gene is TRBJ2-2, the V gene TRBV7-3, with unresolved D. This CDR3 region has 17 residues. V lost 4 bases and J lost 0, with 15 bases in between. Germline assignment: CDR1 SGHTA and CDR2 FQGTGA. CDR3 amino acids: CASSSASQDANTGELFF. The CDR3 bases are TGTGCCAGCAGCTCCGCGTCCCAGGACGCGAACACCGGGGAGCTGTTTTTT. The complete variable domain, with remaining parts taken from reference TRBV7-3 and TRBJ2-2, reads GAGVSQTPSNKVTEKGKYVELRCDPISGHTALYWYRQSLGQGPEFLIYFQGTGAADDSGLPNDRFFAVRPEGSVSTLKIQRTERGDSAVYLCASSSASQDANTGELFFGEGSRLTVL.

This clonotype was counted only a few times. The V and J genes are TRBV7-9 and TRBJ2-1; TRBD2 matches at 9 bases. CDR1 is SEHNR and CDR2 is FQNEAQ in the germline V gene (reference sequence). This CDR3 has 13 residues. V was clipped by 7 bases and J by 8 bases; unmatched bases: 6. Here the CDR3 reads CASTSGIGDEQFF. CDR3 in DNA: TGTGCCAGCACTAGCGGGATCGGGGATGAGCAGTTCTTC.

This clonotype was observed many times. V gene TRBV7-8 combines with J gene TRBJ1-2; TRBD1 agrees at 10 bases. In germline, CDR1 is SGHVS, CDR2 FQNEAQ. V was pared by 0 bases and J by 6 bases, with 10 bases of the junction left unmatched. The CDR3 sequence is 17 residues long. This CDR3 reads CASSLARQGASKNGYTF. The CDR3 bases are TGTGCCAGCAGCTTAGCCAGACAGGGGGCGTCCAAGAATGGCTACACCTTC.

A note on this clonotype: Germline and junction disagree at one end, which may indicate a read error. The rearrangement joins TRBV10-3 to TRBJ2-5, with 13 bases that match TRBD2. Germline V CDR1 and CDR2: ENHRY, SYGVKD. This CDR3 has 16 residues. The CDR3 spells CAIRPGTSGMMETQHF. DNA for the CDR3: TGTGCCATCAGGCCCGGGACTAGCGGGATGATGGAGACCCAGCACTTC.

This clonotype was counted at least ten times. V is TRBV7-2 and J is TRBJ2-7, with D maybe TRBD2 (7 bases). Germline CDR1 reads SGHTA; CDR2 reads FQGNSA. Deletions cut 6 bases from V and 5 bases from J, with 20 bases between. The CDR3 is 15 residues long. The CDR3 DNA is TGTGCCAGCAGTCTTGAAGGGGGGAGGGCCCACGAGCAGTACTTC. As protein: CASSLEGGRAHEQYF.

This clonotype was counted at least ten times. The chain links TRBV19 to TRBJ2-7; 10 nucleotides agree with TRBD1. Germline loops: CDR1 LNHDA, CDR2 SQIVND (reference sequence). The CDR3 loop spans 16 amino acids. J lost 2 bases, V lost 1 base, and 5 bases had no gene match. The CDR3 DNA reads as TGTGCCAGTAGTATAGGCCCCGGGACAGGGGCCTACGAGCAGTACTTC. Amino acid sequence: CASSIGPGTGAYEQYF.

This chain joins TRBV9 and TRBJ2-7; 8 nucleotides align to TRBD2. Germline CDR1 and CDR2: SGDLS and YYNGEE. This CDR3 spans 14 amino acids. The junction had 7 bases not matched to a gene; V was cut back by 1 base and J by 7 bases. The CDR3 nucleotides are TGTGCCAGCAGCGTAACCGGGACTAGTCGGGAGCAGTACTTC. Protein: CASSVTGTSREQYF.

As regards this clonotype: An end of the junction does not agree with germline; a read error may underlie this. The rearrangement uses TRBV20-1 and TRBJ1-3, with D possibly TRBD1 on 5 matching bases. The CDR3 loop spans 15 amino acids. Germline lookup yields CDR1 DFQATT and CDR2 SNEGSKA (reference sequence). This CDR3 reads CSALGGQWVGNTIHF. As DNA, the CDR3 is TGCAGTGCCCTGGGGGGTCAATGGGTCGGGAACACCATACATTTT.

The CDR3 DNA reads TGCAGTGCTATCGGACTAGCGGGAGCCACCGGGGAGCTGTTTTTT. It specifies CSAIGLAGATGELFF. V is TRBV20-1 and J is TRBJ2-2, with 13 positions matching TRBD2. V lost 4 bases, J lost 4 bases, and 3 bases stayed unmatched. Germline CDR1 and CDR2: DFQATT and SNEGSKA (reference sequence). The CDR3 length is 15 residues.

This chain connects TRBV11-2 to TRBJ1-6, with a weak D call TRBD1 (5 bases). The V and J ends lost 4 bases and 5 bases respectively, with 6 bases between them. The CDR3 loop spans 13 amino acids. Germline loops: CDR1 SGHAT, CDR2 FQNNGV. Here the CDR3 reads CASSSGDNSPLHF. The DNA for the CDR3 is TGTGCCAGCAGCTCGGGGGATAATTCACCCCTCCACTTT.

In its sample, this clonotype was seen many times. The chain employs TRBV24-1 and TRBJ1-5, with 8 positions matching TRBD1. Germline CDR1 reads KGHDR; CDR2 reads SFDVKD. The CDR3 covers 17 residues. V shed 5 bases and J 6 bases; nucleotides not matched to a gene: 14. CDR3 bases: TGTGCCACCAGTGGCGGGACAGGAGGGGGAATGGGTCAGCCCCAGCATTTT. This encodes CATSGGTGGGMGQPQHF.

This clonotype appeared many times. The chain combines TRBV2 with TRBJ2-7; 9 nucleotides agree with TRBD1. The CDR3 is made up of 16 amino acids. The J segment lost 7 bases and the V segment lost 7 bases, leaving 17 bases of the junction unmatched. Germline V gene lookup returns CDR1 SNHLY and CDR2 FYNNEI. The CDR3 loop reads CASNQPPGQGTWEQYF. The CDR3, as DNA: TGTGCCAGCAATCAACCCCCGGGACAGGGTACATGGGAGCAGTACTTC.

This clonotype was recorded a few times. This chain uses TRBV6-5 with TRBJ1-1; no definite D call. V lost 6 bases to trimming and J lost 0 bases, with 17 bases between them. The CDR3 runs 16 residues. Germline assignment: CDR1 MNHEY and CDR2 SVGAGI. CDR3 nucleotides: TGTGCCAGCAGCCCCCTCAGGATAGAAATGAACACTGAAGCTTTCTTT. The encoded protein is CASSPLRIEMNTEAFF.

Comments on this clonotype: Mismatch with germline at one junction end may stem from a read error. The rearrangement uses TRBV5-1 and TRBJ2-6; D is perhaps TRBD2 (6 bases). The CDR3 runs 14 residues. Germline V gene lookup returns CDR1 SGHRS and CDR2 YFSETQ. For the CDR3, the DNA is TGCGCCAGCAGCTCCGGCGGGGTAGCCGACACTGAAGCTTTC. Translation: CASSSGGVADTEAF.

This chain links TRBV7-6 with TRBJ2-2; D is ambiguous. This CDR3 contains 14 residues. The V end lost 0 bases, the J end lost 8 bases, and 10 bases lay between the germline ends. The germline V gene encodes CDR1 SGHVS and CDR2 FNYEAQ. The DNA for the CDR3 is TGTGCCAGCAGCTTAGCCGGGTCAGGTGGGGAGCTGTTTTTT. It translates to CASSLAGSGGELFF.

The V and J genes are TRBV7-9 and TRBJ1-2, with 8 positions matching TRBD1. Germline-derived CDR1 and CDR2 are SEHNR and FQNEAQ (reference sequence). Trimming removed 5 bases from V and 12 bases from J; junction bases left unmatched: 8. The CDR3 runs to 12 residues. The CDR3 spells CASSPLGQGNTF. CDR3 nucleotide sequence: TGTGCCAGCAGCCCTTTAGGACAGGGCAACACCTTC.

This rearrangement joins TRBV7-3 to TRBJ1-2; D gene ambiguous. Trimming pared 4 bases from V and 5 bases from J, leaving 14 bases between. The CDR3 consists of 14 residues. From germline, CDR1 is SGHTA and CDR2 FQGTGA. The CDR3 coding sequence is TGTGCCAGCAGCTCGGGCTCCCCTTCGTATGGCTACACCTTC. It yields the protein CASSSGSPSYGYTF.

The chain joins TRBV12-3 or TRBV12-4 to TRBJ2-1, with TRBD2 as a possible D gene (6 bases). The V end lost 8 bases, the J end lost 6 bases, and 11 bases lay between the germline ends. CDR3 length: 12 residues. The CDR3 DNA sequence: TGTGCCAGCGCGGGACGCCTCAATGAGCAGTTCTTC. Its translation: CASAGRLNEQFF.

The chain carries TRBV7-9 and TRBJ1-6, with unresolved D. V shed 5 bases and J shed 8 bases, with 13 bases lying between them. Germline V CDR1 and CDR2: SEHNR, FQNEAQ (reference sequence). This CDR3 is 14 amino acids long. The DNA for the CDR3 is TGTGCCAGCAGCCCTTCGTTACGGGATTCACCCCTCCACTTT. It yields the protein CASSPSLRDSPLHF. The full variable domain, completed using reference TRBV7-9 and TRBJ1-6, is DTGVSQNPRHKITKRGQNVTFRCDPISEHNRLYWYRQTLGQGPEFLTYFQNEAQLEKSRLLSDRFSAERPKGSFSTLEIQRTEQGDSAMYLCASSPSLRDSPLHFGNGTRLTVT.

At least ten counts were recorded for this clonotype. The rearrangement links TRBV11-2 to TRBJ2-7, with 8 bases matching TRBD1. The CDR3 sequence is 15 residues long. The V and J ends lost 0 bases and 3 bases, in that order; junction bases with no gene match: 4. The germline gives CDR1 SGHAT, CDR2 FQNNGV. The CDR3 coding sequence is TGTGCCAGCAGCTTAGAACGGGACAGGATCTACGAGCAGTACTTC. Translating it yields CASSLERDRIYEQYF.

The table lists this clonotype with many counts. V gene TRBV4-1 combines with J gene TRBJ1-1; unclear D gene. V lost 4 bases, J lost 1 base, and 10 bases lay in between. Germline V lookup: CDR1 MGHRA, CDR2 YSYEKL. This CDR3 region has 14 residues. This CDR3 reads CASSPSRGNTEAFF. DNA of the CDR3: TGCGCCAGCAGCCCCAGTCGGGGGAACACTGAAGCTTTCTTT.

Turning to this clonotype: A junction end diverges from the germline sequence, so it may reflect a read error. The rearrangement joins TRBV5-1 to TRBJ2-7; D may correspond to TRBD1 or TRBD2 (5 bases each). CDR3 length: 11 amino acids. Germline V gene lookup returns CDR1 SGHRS and CDR2 YFSETQ. The CDR3 nucleotides are TGTGCCAGCAGCCGGGACGCTGAGCAGTACTTC. It specifies CASSRDAEQYF.